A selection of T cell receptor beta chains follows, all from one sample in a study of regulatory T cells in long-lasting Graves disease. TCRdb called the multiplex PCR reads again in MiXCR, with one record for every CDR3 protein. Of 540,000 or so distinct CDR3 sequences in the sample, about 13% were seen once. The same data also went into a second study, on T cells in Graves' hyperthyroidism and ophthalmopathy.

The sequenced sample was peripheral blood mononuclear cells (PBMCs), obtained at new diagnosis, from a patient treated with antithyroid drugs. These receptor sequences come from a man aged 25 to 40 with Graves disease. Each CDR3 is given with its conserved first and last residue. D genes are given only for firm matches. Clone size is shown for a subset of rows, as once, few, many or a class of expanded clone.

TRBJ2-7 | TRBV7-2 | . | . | CASSLPLGGGSVYEQYF | TGTGCCAGCAGCTTACCCCTCGGGGGCGGGAGTGTCTACGAGCAGTACTTC
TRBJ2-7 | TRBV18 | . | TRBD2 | CASSPRYGGVYEQYF | TGTGCCAGCTCACCACGCTACGGGGGGGTCTACGAGCAGTACTTC
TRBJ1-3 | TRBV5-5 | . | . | CASSVGGAVSGNTIYF | TGTGCCAGCAGCGTCGGGGGGGCGGTCTCTGGAAACACCATATATTTT
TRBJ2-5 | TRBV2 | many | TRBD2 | CASSSPGLAPQETQYF | TGTGCCAGCAGTTCCCCCGGACTAGCGCCTCAAGAGACCCAGTACTTC
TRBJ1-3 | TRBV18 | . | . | CASSLQQPRAGNTIYF | TGTGCCAGCTCACTCCAGCAGCCGAGGGCTGGAAACACCATATATTTT
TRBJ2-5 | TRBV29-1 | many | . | CSVEVEGQETQYF | TGCAGCGTTGAGGTGGAGGGCCAAGAGACCCAGTACTTC
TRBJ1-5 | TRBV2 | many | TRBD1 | CASSDTGDQPQHF | TGTGCCAGCAGTGATACAGGGGACCAGCCCCAGCATTTT
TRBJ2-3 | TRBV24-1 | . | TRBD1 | CATSEIGTANTDTQYF | TGTGCCACCAGTGAGATCGGGACAGCCAACACAGATACGCAGTATTTT
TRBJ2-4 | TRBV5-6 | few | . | CASSNGPDGGNIQYF | TGTGCCAGCAGCAACGGGCCCGACGGTGGGAACATTCAGTACTTC
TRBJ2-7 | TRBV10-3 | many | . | CAISEGRAEDEQYF | TGTGCCATCAGTGAAGGCAGGGCTGAAGACGAGCAGTACTTC
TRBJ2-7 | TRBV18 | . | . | CASSITQRDTYEQYF | TGTGCCAGCTCAATAACGCAGCGGGACACCTACGAGCAGTACTTC
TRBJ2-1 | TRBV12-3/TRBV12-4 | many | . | CASSLARRVPYNEQFF | TGTGCCAGCAGTTTAGCGCGAAGGGTCCCCTACAATGAGCAGTTCTTC
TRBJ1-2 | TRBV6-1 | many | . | CATPTINYGYTF | TGTGCCACCCCGACAATTAACTATGGCTACACCTTC
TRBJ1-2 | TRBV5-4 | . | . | CASSLTASSNYGYTF | TGTGCCAGCAGCTTGACAGCCTCATCTAACTATGGCTACACCTTC
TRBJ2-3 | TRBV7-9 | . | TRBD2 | CASSPGLAGGPSRLQGTDTQYF | TGTGCCAGCAGCCCGGGACTAGCGGGAGGGCCCTCTCGTCTTCAGGGCACAGATACGCAGTATTTT
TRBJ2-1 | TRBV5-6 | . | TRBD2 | CASSLWWGDSGREYNEQFF | TGTGCCAGCAGCTTGTGGTGGGGGGATAGCGGGAGGGAATACAATGAGCAGTTCTTC
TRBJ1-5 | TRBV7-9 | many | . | CASSSLTDSNQPQHF | TGTGCCAGCAGCTCCCTCACAGATAGCAATCAGCCCCAGCATTTT
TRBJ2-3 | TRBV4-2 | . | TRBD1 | CASSQARSGQGSADTQYF | TGTGCCAGCAGCCAAGCCCGCTCGGGACAGGGATCGGCAGATACGCAGTATTTT
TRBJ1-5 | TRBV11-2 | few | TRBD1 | CASSLKRRIGTGVCSNQPQHF | TGTGCCAGCAGCCTCAAAAGGCGAATCGGGACAGGGGTATGTAGCAATCAGCCCCAGCATTTT
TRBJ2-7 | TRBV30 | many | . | CAWGGGTDYYEQYF | TGTGCCTGGGGGGGCGGGACAGACTACTACGAGCAGTACTTC
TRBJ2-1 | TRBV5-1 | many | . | CASAVWGPYNEQFF | TGCGCCAGCGCCGTTTGGGGGCCCTACAATGAGCAGTTCTTC
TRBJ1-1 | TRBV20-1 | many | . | CSASGVNTEAFF | TGCAGTGCATCAGGAGTGAACACTGAAGCTTTCTTT
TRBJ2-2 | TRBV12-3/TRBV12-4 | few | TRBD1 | CASSFPDIQGYPGELFF | TGTGCCAGCAGTTTCCCCGATATACAGGGGTACCCCGGGGAGCTGTTTTTT
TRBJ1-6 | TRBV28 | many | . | CASKGTSSYNSPLHF | TGTGCCAGCAAAGGGACGAGCTCCTATAATTCACCCCTCCACTTT
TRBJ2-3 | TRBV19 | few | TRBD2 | CASTTTLAVPTDTQYF | TGTGCCAGTACCACGACGCTAGCGGTTCCCACAGATACGCAGTATTTT
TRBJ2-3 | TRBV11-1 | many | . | CASSSRTTDTQYF | TGTGCCAGCAGCTCGAGGACGACAGATACGCAGTATTTT
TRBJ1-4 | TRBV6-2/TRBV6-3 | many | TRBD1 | CASSTRQGTAIEKLFF | TGTGCCAGCAGTACTCGACAGGGTACGGCGATCGAAAAACTGTTTTTT
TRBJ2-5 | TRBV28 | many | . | CASSSAGTPGVGQETQYF | TGTGCCAGCAGTTCGGCGGGGACACCGGGCGTGGGGCAAGAGACCCAGTACTTC
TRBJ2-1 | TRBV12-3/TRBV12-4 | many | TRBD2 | CASSLGLAGVQFF | TGTGCCAGCAGTCTAGGACTAGCGGGAGTACAGTTCTTC
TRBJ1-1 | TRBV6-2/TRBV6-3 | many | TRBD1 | CASDSGTGTSSFF | TGTGCCAGCGACTCCGGGACAGGCACTTCTTCTTTCTTT
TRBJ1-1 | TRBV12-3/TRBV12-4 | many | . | CASSSTRVEAFF | TGTGCCAGCAGCTCTACGAGGGTTGAAGCTTTCTTT
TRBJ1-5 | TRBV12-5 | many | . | CASGLDPWTGKGYSNQPQHF | TGTGCTAGTGGTTTGGACCCGTGGACGGGGAAGGGTTATAGCAATCAGCCCCAGCATTTT
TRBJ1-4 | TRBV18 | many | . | CASSPPGSNEKLFF | TGTGCCAGCTCACCACCGGGAAGTAATGAAAAACTGTTTTTT
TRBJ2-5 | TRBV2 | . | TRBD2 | CASSVTSGEGLQETQYF | TGTGCCAGCAGTGTGACTAGCGGGGAGGGGCTCCAAGAGACCCAGTACTTC
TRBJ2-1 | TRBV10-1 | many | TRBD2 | CASSGTSGKLEDEQFF | TGCGCCAGCAGCGGGACTAGCGGGAAGTTGGAGGATGAGCAGTTCTTC
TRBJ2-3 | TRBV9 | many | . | CASSVILDTQYF | TGTGCCAGCAGCGTTATCTTGGATACGCAGTATTTT
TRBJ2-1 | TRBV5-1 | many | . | CASSFAVSDEQFF | TGCGCCAGCAGCTTCGCAGTATCCGATGAGCAGTTCTTC
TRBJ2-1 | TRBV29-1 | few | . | CSLGAGYNEQFF | TGCAGCCTTGGCGCGGGTTACAATGAGCAGTTCTTC
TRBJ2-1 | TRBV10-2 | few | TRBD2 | CASSGPFGLADCEQFF | TGCGCCAGCAGTGGGCCTTTTGGACTAGCGGATTGTGAGCAGTTCTTC
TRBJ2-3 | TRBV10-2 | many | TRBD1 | CASSDRVYVPLGEDTQYF | TGCGCCAGCAGCGACAGGGTGTATGTCCCATTAGGGGAGGATACGCAGTATTTT
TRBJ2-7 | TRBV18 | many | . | CASSPWTESYEQYF | TGTGCCAGCTCCCCATGGACGGAGTCCTACGAGCAGTACTTC
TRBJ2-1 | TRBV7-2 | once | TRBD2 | CASSSYRGEHLEQFF | TGTGCCAGCAGCTCCTATCGGGGGGAGCACCTTGAGCAGTTCTTC
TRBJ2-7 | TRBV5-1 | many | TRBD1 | CASSWDGQGVSYEQYF | TGCGCCAGCAGCTGGGACGGACAGGGGGTCTCCTACGAGCAGTACTTC
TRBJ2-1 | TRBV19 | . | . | CASSKRTGEQFF | TGTGCCAGTAGTAAACGAACCGGGGAGCAGTTCTTC
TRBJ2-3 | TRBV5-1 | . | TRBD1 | CASSLRGGAQYF | TGTGCCAGCAGCTTGAGAGGGGGCGCGCAGTATTTT
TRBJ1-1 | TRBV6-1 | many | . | CASSGNRMNTEAFF | TGTGCCAGCAGTGGCAACAGGATGAACACTGAAGCTTTCTTT
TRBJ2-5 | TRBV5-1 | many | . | CASSLMLGETQYF | TGCGCCAGCAGCTTGATGTTGGGGGAGACCCAGTACTTC
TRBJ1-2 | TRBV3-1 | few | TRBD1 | CASNQDATGASGYTF | TGTGCCAGCAACCAAGACGCTACAGGGGCGAGTGGCTACACCTTC
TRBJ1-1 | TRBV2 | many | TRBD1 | CASSHRGRMNTEAFF | TGTGCCAGCAGCCACAGGGGGCGGATGAACACTGAAGCTTTCTTT
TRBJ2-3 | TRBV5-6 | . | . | CASSPGQRTSTDTQYF | TGTGCCAGCAGCCCTGGACAGAGGACGAGTACAGATACGCAGTATTTT
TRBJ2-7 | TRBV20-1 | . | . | CSARDPGRTYEQYF | TGCAGTGCTAGAGATCCGGGCCGTACCTACGAGCAGTACTTC
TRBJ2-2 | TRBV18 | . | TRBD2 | CASSPRQSGRNTGELFF | TGTGCCAGCTCACCCCGCCAAAGCGGGAGGAACACCGGGGAGCTGTTTTTT
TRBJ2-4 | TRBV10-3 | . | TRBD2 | CAISDPGGPSYKNIQYF | TGTGCCATCAGTGATCCGGGAGGGCCCTCTTACAAAAACATTCAGTACTTC
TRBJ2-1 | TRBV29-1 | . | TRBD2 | CSVATSGRDNEQFF | TGCAGCGTTGCCACTAGCGGGAGGGACAATGAGCAGTTCTTC
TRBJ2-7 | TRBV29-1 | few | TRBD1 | CSVWTGEGYEQYF | TGCAGCGTTTGGACAGGAGAGGGATACGAGCAGTACTTC